These T cell receptor beta chains were read from a single sample in a study of blood T cell repertoires in COVID-19. Produced via immunoSEQ multiplex PCR; TCRdb's table is partial and in-frame only. Seen here are 150,000 to 200,000 clones, around 80% observed once, and the top ten hold about 3.6%. The specimen sequenced was PBMCs or T cells enriched from blood (not recorded which). The receptors here all came from a woman in her forties or fifties in a cohort exposed to, infected with or recovered from COVID-19 (not recorded which). CDR3s include the opening cysteine and the closing phenylalanine or tryptophan. The D gene is left open where the match is weak. Size is stated for part of the rows, as once, few or many counts, or as a class when the clone is expanded.

j_call clone_size v_call d_call cdr3_nt cdr3_aa
TRBJ2-5 . TRBV19 . TGTGCCAGTAGGCCCTCTAGCGTCGAGACCCAGTACTTC CASRPSSVETQYF
TRBJ2-7 few TRBV2 . TGTGCCATCACCCGGGACACCCACGAGCAGTACTTC CAITRDTHEQYF
TRBJ2-5 . TRBV19 TRBD1 TGTGCCAGTAGCACCTTCCCCGGGACAGGGGAGCAAGAGACCCAGTACTTC CASSTFPGTGEQETQYF
TRBJ1-3 . TRBV24-1 . TGTGCCACCAGTGATCAGCGGGACTCGAGTGGAAACACCATATATTTT CATSDQRDSSGNTIYF
TRBJ2-5 . TRBV7-2 . TGTGCCAGCAGCTTAGACTTGTCTCAAGAGACCCAGTACTTC CASSLDLSQETQYF
TRBJ1-3 few TRBV19 . TGTGCCAGTAGGGGGCAGAACTCTGGAAACACCATATATTTT CASRGQNSGNTIYF
TRBJ2-3 . TRBV28 . TGTGCCAGCAGCCAGGTGGGCACAGATACGCAGTATTTT CASSQVGTDTQYF
TRBJ2-1 few TRBV7-2 TRBD2 TGTGCCAGCAGCTTTAGCGGGAGAGCTTATGAGCAGTTCTTC CASSFSGRAYEQFF
TRBJ1-1 . TRBV12-3/TRBV12-4 . TGTGCCAGCAGTTTTGACAGGACAGAAGCTTTCTTT CASSFDRTEAFF
TRBJ2-3 once TRBV29-1 . TGCAGCGCGCGTACGGGGAGTCGCACAGATACGCAGTATTTT CSARTGSRTDTQYF
TRBJ2-1 . TRBV29-1 TRBD2 TGCAGCGTTCAGGGAACTAGCGGGAGCGATGAGCAGTTCTTC CSVQGTSGSDEQFF
TRBJ1-1 . TRBV5-6 . TGTGCCAGCAGCGTTCGAGTGAACACTGAAGCTTTCTTT CASSVRVNTEAFF
TRBJ1-1 . TRBV28 . TGTGCCAGCAGTACGACAGGGAACACTGAAGCTTTCTTT CASSTTGNTEAFF
TRBJ2-1 once TRBV4-1 TRBD2 TGCGCCAGCAGCCAAGTTTCTAGCGGGGGGCACAATGAGCAGTTCTTC CASSQVSSGGHNEQFF
TRBJ1-5 few TRBV18 TRBD1 TGTGCCAGCTCACCACCGTTTAGAACCGGGACAGGGGGCGACTCTAATCAGCCCCAGCATTTT CASSPPFRTGTGGDSNQPQHF
TRBJ1-2 once TRBV28 . TGTGCCTCAAGGGGTTCTAACTATGGCTACACCTTC CASRGSNYGYTF
TRBJ1-5 . TRBV5-6 . TGTGCCAGCAGCATTGAGAATCAGCCCCAGCATTTT CASSIENQPQHF
TRBJ2-1 few TRBV28 . TGTGCCAGCAGCTCTTTGGGGGGGGCGGGGGCCCTCCCCAATGAGCAGTTCTTC CASSSLGGAGALPNEQFF
TRBJ2-7 . TRBV5-6 TRBD2 TGTGCCAGCAGCTTGGTGGCAGGACTAGCGGGAGGGCCCTACGAGCAGTACTTC CASSLVAGLAGGPYEQYF
TRBJ2-3 once TRBV19 . TGTGCCAGTAGAGAGGATTTTAGTACGCAGTATTTT CASREDFSTQYF
TRBJ1-1 . TRBV6-1 TRBD1 TGTGCCAGCAGTGAGACAGGGGCCCCGGGAGGTGGGGCTTTCTTT CASSETGAPGGGAFF
TRBJ1-2 many TRBV14 . TGTGCCAGCAGCCAAGTCCGGGGGACTGACTATGGCTACACCTTC CASSQVRGTDYGYTF
TRBJ2-7 . TRBV19 . TGTGCCAGTAGTATAATAGCTGCGAGCTCCTACGAGCAGTACTTC CASSIIAASSYEQYF
TRBJ1-2 . TRBV6-2/TRBV6-3 . TGTGCCAGCAGTTACTTTCTTTTCGGAACAGCCCAAGGCGGCTACACCTTC CASSYFLFGTAQGGYTF
TRBJ2-3 . TRBV18 . TGTGCCAGCTCACCCGACAGAACAGATACGCAGTATTTT CASSPDRTDTQYF
TRBJ2-6 few TRBV18 TRBD1 TGTGCCAGCTCACCATGGACAGGGGGCTCTGGGGCCAACGTCCTGACTTTC CASSPWTGGSGANVLTF
TRBJ2-2 . TRBV5-4 TRBD2 TGTGCCAGCAGCCCTCAACTAGCGGGGGTCACCGGGGAGCTGTTTTTT CASSPQLAGVTGELFF
TRBJ1-1 . TRBV5-1 . TGCGCCAGCAGCTTGGGTGGGCAGGGGCCCGCTTTCTTT CASSLGGQGPAFF
TRBJ2-5 . TRBV7-2 . TGTGCCAGCAGCCCTAATCGGGGGACCGGGGAAGAGACCCAGTACTTC CASSPNRGTGEETQYF
TRBJ2-7 . TRBV10-3 TRBD2 TGTGCCATCGGCGGGGGGGGAGAAGGCGAGCAGTACTTC CAIGGGGEGEQYF